The 9 T cell receptor beta chains given below trace back to one sample, sequenced in a study of immune heterogeneity within non-small cell lung tumors. Per sample, approximately 580 ng of bulk tumor genomic DNA was the template used. Surgeons took several biopsies per primary tumor, spaced far apart, during surgery. The study enrolled patients with untreated, newly diagnosed non-small cell lung cancer who underwent curative surgery. In a multiplex PCR, 32 V and 13 J primers amplified TCR beta CDR3. TCRdb independently ran MiXCR on the multiplex PCR reads; one entry per CDR3 protein. The profile covers roughly 5,700 distinct CDR3 sequences, with around 23% appearing a single time and 8.5% to 10% taken by the ten largest. The sample consisted of lung tumor tissue. The receptors originated from a woman aged 55-70 years with non-small cell lung cancer.

By share of the sample, this clonotype is medium-sized. The J gene is TRBJ2-1, the V gene TRBV29-1; D remains unclear. The CDR3 length is 13 residues. V was clipped by 1 base and J by 5 bases, with 9 bases between them. The V gene's germline CDR1 is SQVTM and CDR2 ANQGSEA. The CDR3 is CSVEGTTNNEQFF. The CDR3 coding sequence is TGCAGCGTTGAAGGAACTACCAACAATGAGCAGTTCTTC.

Within the sample, this clonotype is medium-sized. The chain couples TRBV20-1 to TRBJ2-7; a possible D gene is TRBD2 (5 bases). Germline CDR1 reads DFQATT; CDR2 reads SNEGSKA (reference sequence). CDR3 length: 16 amino acids. Deletions cut 0 bases from V and 6 bases from J, with 21 bases between. The chain's CDR3 is CSARDRNKGVSGEQYF. CDR3 sequence (DNA): TGCAGTGCTAGAGATCGTAACAAGGGAGTGTCAGGCGAGCAGTACTTC.

By share, this clonotype ranks as medium-sized (0.01 to 0.1%). The genes are TRBV27 and TRBJ2-1; 12 bases are shared with TRBD2. The germline V gene has CDR1 MNHEY and CDR2 SMNVEV (reference sequence). CDR3 length equals 15 residues. Trimming removed 6 bases from V and 0 bases from J; junction bases left unmatched: 0. CDR3 in amino acids: CASRTSGSSYNEQFF. As DNA, the CDR3 is TGTGCCAGCAGGACTAGCGGGAGCTCCTACAATGAGCAGTTCTTC.

A word on this clonotype: A much larger clone differs from this one at a single base, so this may be a read error. The chain combines TRBV6-1 with TRBJ2-7, with 7 bases matching TRBD2. This CDR3 is built from 12 residues. J gave up 7 bases and V 6 bases, and 6 bases lay outside the gene matches. CDR1 and CDR2 from the germline V gene are MNHNS and SASEGT. The CDR3 here is CASSDTGGEQYF. The CDR3 nucleotides are TGTGCCAGCAGCGACACCGGGGGGGAGCAGTACTTC.

By sample fraction, this clonotype is medium-sized. V is TRBV6-2 or TRBV6-3 and J is TRBJ2-7, with 9 bases lining up with TRBD1. Trimming took 6 bases from V and 3 from J; bases not matched to a gene: 6. This CDR3 has 14 residues. Germline-derived CDR1 and CDR2 are MNHEY and SVGEGT. The CDR3 region is CASRATGGVYEQYF. DNA for the CDR3: TGTGCCAGCAGGGCGACAGGGGGGGTCTACGAGCAGTACTTC.

Turning to this clonotype: The conserved final phenylalanine or tryptophan is absent from the CDR3, which likely points to a read error. The DNA is omitted, as the CDR3 cannot be located on it reliably, and the CDR3 follows TCRdb's listing. This chain links TRBV12-3 or TRBV12-4 with TRBJ2-3; TRBD1 is the table's D call, not checked against the DNA. With termini counted, the CDR3 has 15 amino acids. This CDR3 is CASSLGTGDEQYFGP.

Within the sample, this clonotype is medium-sized. The chain joins TRBV6-5 to TRBJ2-3; D remains unclear. The CDR3 has 14 amino acids. Germline V gene data show CDR1 as MNHEY and CDR2 as SVGAGI. V shed 2 bases and J shed 2 bases, with 8 bases lying between them. The CDR3 here is CASSYGLNTDTQYF. CDR3 coding DNA: TGTGCCAGCAGTTACGGGCTGAACACAGATACGCAGTATTTT.

This clonotype is deemed medium-sized. The genes are TRBV6-2 or TRBV6-3 and TRBJ2-3, with 7 bases that match TRBD1. The CDR3 is 14 residues long. V lost 2 bases and J lost 4; bases outside the gene matches: 3. Germline lookup yields CDR1 MNHEY and CDR2 SVGEGT. The CDR3 region is CASSYRDRADTQYF. The CDR3 nucleotides read TGTGCCAGCAGTTACCGGGACAGAGCAGATACGCAGTATTTT.

In its sample, this clonotype was seen a few times. The chain recombines TRBV5-1 with TRBJ2-5; 8 positions agree with TRBD1. The germline V gene encodes CDR1 SGHRS and CDR2 YFSETQ. V gave up 4 bases and J gave up 5 bases; unmatched junction bases: 7. The CDR3 extends over 14 amino acids. In DNA, the CDR3 is TGCGCCAGCAGCACGGGACAGGTAGTTGAGACCCAGTACTTC. Its translation is CASSTGQVVETQYF. Full variable domain (missing parts from reference TRBV5-1 and TRBJ2-5): KAGVTQTPRYLIKTRGQQVTLSCSPISGHRSVSWYQQTPGQGLQFLFEYFSETQRNKGNFPGRFSGRQFSNSRSEMNVSTLELGDSALYLCASSTGQVVETQYFGPGTRLLVL.